The 27 T cell receptor beta chains given below trace back to one sample, sequenced in a study of cytomegalovirus exposure and HLA in healthy donors (TCRdb year 2017). Receptor libraries were prepared by the immunoSEQ multiplex PCR assay. For the multiplex PCR, a mixture combining 60 forward primers for TCR Vbeta segments and 13 reverse primers for TCR Jbeta segments was used. This is the immuneACCESS table as TCRdb keeps it, with only in-frame sequences that have V and J called. A part of the clones is gone; compared with another copy, unresolved V genes explain less than half, and the rest is unexplained. The sample contains about 180,000 clones, approximately 80% of them found a single time. Of the sample, around 1.4% is held by the ten largest clones. Sequencing input: PBMCs. These receptors were taken from a girl between 5 and 17 years old in good health and CMV-seropositive.

V usage is TRBV25-1 and J usage is TRBJ2-7; 7 nucleotides agree with TRBD1. CDR3 size: 16 residues. CDR1 and CDR2 (germline): MGHDK, SYGVNS. V trimming: 3 bases; J trimming: 5 bases; junction bases outside the gene matches: 13. The CDR3 nucleotides are TGTGCCAGCAGTGAGCTCCCCACTGACAGGGTCCACGAGCAGTACTTC. This codes for CASSELPTDRVHEQYF.

This chain connects TRBV2 to TRBJ2-3, with TRBD2 matching 8 bases. Germline assignment: CDR1 SNHLY and CDR2 FYNNEI. The CDR3 has 15 amino acids. The junction had 6 bases not matched to a gene; V was cut back by 6 bases and J by 1 base. This CDR3 reads CASRTLAGRTDTQYF. The CDR3 nucleotides read TGTGCCAGCAGAACTCTAGCGGGTCGCACAGATACGCAGTATTTT.

V usage is TRBV7-6 and J usage is TRBJ1-5; 8 nucleotides align to TRBD1. CDR3 length: 13 residues. Germline CDR1 is SGHVS and CDR2 is FNYEAQ. Unmatched junction bases numbered 1, after V lost 5 bases and J lost 4 bases. The chain's CDR3 is CASSGTGNQPQHF. The CDR3 DNA reads TGTGCCAGCAGCGGGACAGGAAATCAGCCCCAGCATTTT.

V is TRBV7-7 and J is TRBJ2-5; TRBD1 is a possible D gene (5 bases). CDR3 size: 14 residues. V lost 4 bases and J lost 7, with 16 bases in between. CDR1 and CDR2 (germline): SSHAT, FNYEAQ (reference sequence). In DNA, the CDR3 is TGTGCCAGCAGCTCCGACAGCTATGGTGTGACCCAGTACTTC. The encoded protein is CASSSDSYGVTQYF.

The chain combines TRBV29-1 with TRBJ2-1; TRBD2 agrees at 7 bases. Trimming took 4 bases from V and 3 from J; bases not matched to a gene: 6. The CDR3 covers 14 residues. Germline CDR1 SQVTM, CDR2 ANQGSEA. The CDR3 region is CSVGGGAVYNEQFF. Here the CDR3 DNA reads TGCAGCGTTGGGGGGGGAGCTGTCTACAATGAGCAGTTCTTC.

The chain uses TRBV19 and TRBJ2-7; 12 bases map to TRBD2. Germline assignment: CDR1 LNHDA and CDR2 SQIVND (reference sequence). This CDR3 spans 15 amino acids. V was pared by 5 bases and J by 7 bases, with 9 bases of the junction left unmatched. CDR3 residues: CASSPLAGGPGEQYF. CDR3 sequence (DNA): TGTGCCAGTAGTCCCCTAGCGGGAGGGCCGGGTGAGCAGTACTTC.

The chain uses TRBV2 and TRBJ1-4, with D perhaps TRBD1 (5 bases). The CDR3 loop spans 14 amino acids. Germline loops: CDR1 SNHLY, CDR2 FYNNEI. V lost 1 base to trimming and J lost 5 bases, with 8 bases between them. The DNA for the CDR3 is TGTGCCAGCAGTGAAGATCGGGGGAATGAAAAACTGTTTTTT. Protein sequence: CASSEDRGNEKLFF.

This clone was observed a handful of times. The genes are TRBV29-1 and TRBJ1-1, with TRBD1 as a possible D gene (5 bases). CDR1 is SQVTM, CDR2 ANQGSEA, per germline. CDR3 length equals 14 residues. V was pared by 1 base and J by 0 bases, with 9 bases between. The CDR3 loop is CSVEGEGVNTEAFF. The CDR3 coding sequence is TGCAGCGTTGAAGGAGAAGGGGTGAACACTGAAGCTTTCTTT.

The J gene is TRBJ1-2, the V gene TRBV2; D unresolved. Trimming cost V 4 bases and J 5 bases, with 8 bases left between them. Germline CDR1 and CDR2: SNHLY and FYNNEI. The CDR3 sequence is 12 residues long. The CDR3 DNA follows: TGTGCCAGCAGTGTGGAGGGATATGGCTACACCTTC. Its translation: CASSVEGYGYTF.

The table lists this clone with a count of one. The chain links TRBV19 to TRBJ1-4; weak D call: TRBD1 (5 bases). The CDR3 covers 14 residues. Germline V gene sequence: CDR1 LNHDA, CDR2 SQIVND (reference sequence). The V end was cut by 7 bases, the J end by 7 bases, with 16 bases between. The CDR3 sequence: CASTQDRRGEKLFF. The CDR3 DNA reads as TGTGCCAGTACCCAGGATCGAAGGGGTGAAAAACTGTTTTTT. The variable domain in full, completed from reference TRBV19 and TRBJ1-4, reads DGGITQSPKYLFRKEGQNVTLSCEQNLNHDAMYWYRQDPGQGLRLIYYSQIVNDFQKGDIAEGYSVSREKKESFPLTVTSAQKNPTAFYLCASTQDRRGEKLFFGSGTQLSVL.

CDR3 sequence (DNA): TGCGCCAGCAGTGACATACAGGCGGGGAATGAGCAGTTCTTC. Residues: CASSDIQAGNEQFF. This sequence joins TRBV10-1 and TRBJ2-1; possible D gene TRBD2, 6 bases. CDR3 length equals 14 residues. The V and J ends lost 3 bases and 7 bases respectively, with 13 bases between them. Germline V lookup: CDR1 WNHNN, CDR2 SYGVQD (reference sequence).

This clone was observed a single time. The CDR3 sequence is CASSLRTGREKLFF. For the CDR3, the DNA is TGTGCCAGCAGCTTAAGGACAGGGCGGGAAAAACTGTTTTTT. The rearrangement uses TRBV7-2 and TRBJ1-4, with 8 bases that match TRBD1. V dropped 2 bases and J dropped 8; count of bases not matched to a gene: 4. The CDR3 consists of 14 residues. Germline V gene data show CDR1 as SGHTA and CDR2 as FQGNSA.

The rearrangement links TRBV5-1 to TRBJ2-5, with D perhaps matching TRBD1 (5 bases). CDR3 length: 15 residues. The germline V and J ends were trimmed by 5 bases and 5 bases, with 19 bases remaining between them. Germline assignment: CDR1 SGHRS and CDR2 YFSETQ. The CDR3 here is CASSRPDTRQETQYF. CDR3 DNA: TGCGCCAGCAGTCGTCCGGACACAAGACAGGAGACCCAGTACTTC.

The chain couples TRBV5-4 to TRBJ1-1; no reliable D call. Germline V gene data show CDR1 as SGHNT and CDR2 as YYREEE (reference sequence). Trimming removed 2 bases from V and 5 bases from J, with 10 bases in between. The CDR3 has 13 residues. This CDR3 reads CASSFLEGTEAFF. The CDR3 region has the DNA TGTGCCAGCAGCTTTCTAGAGGGAACTGAAGCTTTCTTT.

Comments on this clone: One end of the junction fails to match germline, which may point to a read error. The gene calls are TRBV19 and TRBJ2-7; D perhaps matches TRBD1 (5 bases). The CDR3 loop spans 13 amino acids. Germline-derived CDR1 and CDR2 are LNHDA and SQIVND (reference sequence). The CDR3 region is CASSYLQGYEQHF. CDR3 in DNA: TGTGCCAGTAGTTACCTCCAGGGATACGAGCAGCACTTC.

This clone showed up just a few times. The V call is TRBV19, the J call TRBJ1-2; D gene uncertain. Per germline, CDR1 LNHDA and CDR2 SQIVND (reference sequence). V was trimmed by 9 bases and J by 0 bases, leaving 14 bases between them. This CDR3 comprises 14 residues. The CDR3 bases are TGTGCCAGAAGGACTAGACGTACTAACTATGGCTACACCTTC. It is translated as CARRTRRTNYGYTF.

V and J are TRBV29-1 and TRBJ2-1; TRBD1 aligns across 10 bases. The CDR3 runs to 14 residues. Germline V gene data show CDR1 as SQVTM and CDR2 as ANQGSEA. J was trimmed by 9 bases and V by 1 base; bases with no gene match: 6. Here the CDR3 reads CSVEARQGASEQFF. The CDR3 DNA follows: TGCAGCGTTGAAGCCAGACAGGGGGCAAGTGAGCAGTTCTTC.

This clone was seen only a few times. The V gene is TRBV7-6, the J gene TRBJ1-3, with D hard to call. In germline, CDR1 is SGHVS, CDR2 FNYEAQ. CDR3 length: 14 residues. Trimming pared 3 bases from V and 3 bases from J, leaving 9 bases between. Here the CDR3 reads CASSLEVDGNTIYF. The CDR3 nucleotides read TGTGCCAGCAGCTTGGAGGTAGATGGAAACACCATATATTTT.

The chain recombines TRBV6-1 with TRBJ2-4; 7 bases map to TRBD1. V gave up 5 bases and J gave up 3 bases; unmatched junction bases: 4. Germline CDR1 reads MNHNS; CDR2 reads SASEGT. The CDR3 has 14 residues. In nucleotides, the CDR3 is TGTGCCAGCAGTCTTGACAGGGTCAAAAACATTCAGTACTTC. Its translation is CASSLDRVKNIQYF.

CDR3 bases: TGCAGCTCCCGGACTAGCGGGAGGGCTGAGCAGTTCTTC. This codes for CSSRTSGRAEQFF. This chain connects TRBV29-1 to TRBJ2-1, with 15 positions matching TRBD2. From germline, CDR1 is SQVTM and CDR2 ANQGSEA. V was pared by 8 bases and J by 9 bases, with 5 bases of the junction left unmatched. CDR3 size: 13 residues.

The chain employs TRBV29-1 and TRBJ2-5; D perhaps matches TRBD2 (6 bases). Germline-derived CDR1 and CDR2 are SQVTM and ANQGSEA. The CDR3 is 20 residues long. Trimming cost V 0 bases and J 7 bases, with 33 bases left between them. The CDR3 loop reads CSVEDRRGRPNILIPRTQYF. The CDR3 coding sequence is TGCAGCGTTGAAGATCGGAGGGGAAGACCTAATATCCTCATCCCTAGGACCCAGTACTTC.

The gene calls are TRBV5-1 and TRBJ1-1; 8 bases line up with TRBD1. Germline CDR1 SGHRS, CDR2 YFSETQ. The ends lost 2 bases at V and 1 base at J; junction bases unmatched: 4. CDR3 length: 15 residues. The CDR3 protein is CASSFGDRGNTEAFF. DNA of the CDR3: TGCGCCAGCAGCTTTGGAGACAGGGGGAACACTGAAGCTTTCTTT. Using reference TRBV5-1 and TRBJ1-1 for the parts outside the CDR3, the full variable domain is KAGVTQTPRYLIKTRGQQVTLSCSPISGHRSVSWYQQTPGQGLQFLFEYFSETQRNKGNFPGRFSGRQFSNSRSEMNVSTLELGDSALYLCASSFGDRGNTEAFFGQGTRLTVV.

J is TRBJ2-5 and V is TRBV4-1; TRBD1 aligns across 7 bases. CDR3 length: 15 residues. The ends lost 3 bases at V and 2 bases at J; junction bases unmatched: 6. Germline values: CDR1 MGHRA, CDR2 YSYEKL. The CDR3 DNA follows: TGCGCCAGCAGCCAGACCGGGACAGCGCAAGAGACCCAGTACTTC. Its protein product is CASSQTGTAQETQYF.

The V gene is TRBV29-1, the J gene TRBJ1-1; D gene ambiguous. The germline V gene has CDR1 SQVTM and CDR2 ANQGSEA. Trimming cost V 7 bases and J 6 bases, with 12 bases left between them. CDR3 length: 11 amino acids. CDR3 loop: CSGGWSAEAFF. The CDR3 DNA reads TGCAGCGGTGGGTGGAGCGCTGAAGCTTTCTTT. The whole variable domain, remainder taken from reference TRBV29-1 and TRBJ1-1, is SAVISQKPSRDICQRGTSLTIQCQVDSQVTMMFWYRQQPGQSLTLIATANQGSEATYESGFVIDKFPISRPNLTFSTLTVSNMSPEDSSIYLCSGGWSAEAFFGQGTRLTVV.

The chain recombines TRBV6-5 with TRBJ1-1; D ambiguous. V lost 2 bases and J 2 bases, leaving 6 bases between the germline ends. Per the germline V gene, CDR1 is MNHEY and CDR2 is SVGAGI. This CDR3 has 13 residues. The CDR3 loop reads CASSYTVNTEAFF. CDR3 DNA sequence: TGTGCCAGCAGTTACACGGTCAACACTGAAGCTTTCTTT.

This clone occurred once. The rearrangement links TRBV7-8 to TRBJ1-5; D gene uncertain. The germline V gene has CDR1 SGHVS and CDR2 FQNEAQ. Deletions cut 4 bases from V and 4 bases from J, with 11 bases between. This CDR3 comprises 14 residues. Here the CDR3 reads CASSYTEQNQPQHF. In nucleotides, the CDR3 is TGTGCCAGCAGCTACACGGAACAGAATCAGCCCCAGCATTTT.

This clone was seen a few times. The chain couples TRBV10-3 to TRBJ2-2; TRBD1 might be the D (6 bases). The CDR3 length is 16 residues. Per the germline V gene, CDR1 is ENHRY and CDR2 is SYGVKD. The V gene lost 6 bases and the J gene lost 2 bases, with 16 bases spanning the gap. The CDR3 region is CAIRVKDSANTGELFF. CDR3 nucleotides: TGTGCCATCAGGGTTAAGGACAGTGCAAACACCGGGGAGCTGTTTTTT.